This T cell receptor beta chain appears in the sequencing data of a study of T cell repertoires in aging, cancer and after chemotherapy. The CDR3 contains 13 residues. The germline V gene has CDR1 MNHEY and CDR2 SVGEGT. V trimming: 7 bases; J trimming: 6 bases; junction bases outside the gene matches: 5. Amplification of TCR beta used genomic DNA extracted from peripheral blood. Rearranged V-D-J TRB sequences were amplified with a mixed TRB-A/B primer pool. TCRdb re-derived calls from the multiplex PCR reads in MiXCR, one entry per CDR3 protein. This sample has more than 8,000 distinct CDR3 sequences, with approximately 25% found just once.

This TCR was recovered from a human donor with a blood cancer. This chain links TRBV6-2 or TRBV6-3 with TRBJ1-5, with 8 bases aligning to TRBD1. Sequencing input: blood. The CDR3 loop reads CASNRQGSQPQHF. In nucleotides, the CDR3 is TGTGCCAGCAATAGACAGGGGAGTCAGCCCCAGCATTTT.